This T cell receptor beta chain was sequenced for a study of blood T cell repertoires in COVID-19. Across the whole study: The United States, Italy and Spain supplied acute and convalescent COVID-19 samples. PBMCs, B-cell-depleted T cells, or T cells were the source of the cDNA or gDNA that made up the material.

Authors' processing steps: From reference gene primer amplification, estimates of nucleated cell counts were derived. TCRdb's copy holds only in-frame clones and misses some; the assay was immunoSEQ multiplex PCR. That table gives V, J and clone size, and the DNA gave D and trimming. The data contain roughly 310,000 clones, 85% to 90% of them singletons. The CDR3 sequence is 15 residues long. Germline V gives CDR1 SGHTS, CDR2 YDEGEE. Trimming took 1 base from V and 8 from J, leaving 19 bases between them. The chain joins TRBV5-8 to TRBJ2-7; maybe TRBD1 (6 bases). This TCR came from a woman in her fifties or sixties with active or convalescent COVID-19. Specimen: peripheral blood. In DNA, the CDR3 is TGTGCCAGCAGCTTGTCGGCTGGGATGAGGGGGAAGCAGTACTTC. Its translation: CASSLSAGMRGKQYF.